This T cell receptor (beta chain) was identified during a study of CD8 T cells in ankylosing spondylitis. The CDR3 runs 14 residues. V was cut by 2 bases and J by 0 bases, with 7 bases left in between. From germline, CDR1 is SGHTA and CDR2 FQGNSA. Overall study findings and caveats: Blood of patients with ankylosing spondylitis appeared to be characterized by a TCR beta motif of eight highly homologous variants.

The table lists this clonotype with many counts. Antigen specificity is unknown. TCRdb analysed the 5' RACE reads with MiXCR anew, one entry per CDR3 protein. Seen here are approximately 500,000 distinct CDR3 sequences, 12% observed once, and the top ten hold approximately 7%. The clonotype was recovered from a male donor with ankylosing spondylitis. Specimen: blood, either unsorted or a sorted T cell fraction (not recorded which). V usage is TRBV7-2 and J usage is TRBJ2-5; D is unclear. DNA for the CDR3: TGTGCCAGCAGCTTAAGGGTATACCAAGAGACCCAGTACTTC. Protein sequence: CASSLRVYQETQYF.